The rows below give T cell receptor beta chains drawn from one sample of a study of beta chain features in type 1 diabetes. Method: immunoSEQ multiplex PCR; TCRdb's copy keeps in-frame clones and lacks some. The table records 150,000 to 200,000 clones, about 9% of them present only once. Sequenced: central memory CD4+ T cells from blood. These receptors were taken from a woman aged 30 to 39 with type 1 diabetes. CDR3s include the opening cysteine and the closing phenylalanine or tryptophan.

v_gene | CDR3aa
TRBV15 | CATSRRGSAEAFF
TRBV10-3 | CAATSGPYNEQFF
TRBV9 | CASSPWPTDTQYF
TRBV18 | CASSLQDTRAGEQYF
TRBV30 | CAWSETQALYNEQFF
TRBV7-9 | CASSLGVFGEAAYGYTF
TRBV19 | CASSQEIRRLAKNIQYF
TRBV27 | CASSPRTVNTEAFF
TRBV28 | CASVDSRRGTGELFF
TRBV29-1 | CSADRGGTDTQYF
TRBV5-1 | CASSLQHGLSYEQYF
TRBV28 | CASSLAGQGAQPQHF
TRBV4-1 | CASSQHGQGMDEQYF
TRBV18 | CASSGLQGPAEPQHF
TRBV18 | CASSPGGGDTEAFF
TRBV5-1 | CASSSAGASNEQFF
TRBV7-9 | CASSFEQGYEQYF
TRBV5-1 | CASQPSTLREETQYF
TRBV18 | CASSPRGSGSTGELFF
TRBV9 | CASSSSGGTVYNEQFF
TRBV28 | CASKPSWRNTEAFF
TRBV29-1 | CSVILDREYETQYF
TRBV4-2 | CASSQGQGGEQYF
TRBV7-3 | CASSLTRGNGELFF
TRBV29-1 | CSVEAQQGAGFSYGYTF
TRBV7-2 | CASSRRILAGGYNEQFF
TRBV14 | CASSQDRLGSAFF
TRBV2 | CASTLSGRENIQYF
TRBV4-1 | CASSQNPRAYGNTIYF
TRBV7-3 | CASSPGLAGTEQFF
TRBV18 | CASSPPGISYEQYF
TRBV18 | CASSQTGRNTEAFF
TRBV28 | CASSPGRGGTEAFF
TRBV9 | CASSVDPSTNYEQFF
TRBV5-1 | CASSTGTTYEQYF
TRBV4-1 | CASSQENSLGGRQETQYF
TRBV30 | CAAGGGNQPQHF
TRBV7-9 | CASSLNRGKTEAFF
TRBV5-1 | CASVRPRPSYEQYF
TRBV7-9 | CASSLDSGRTDTQYF
TRBV7-9 | CASSSFSTDTQYF
TRBV9 | CASSVAEGGVYGYTF
TRBV5-4 | CASSESGAYQETQYF
TRBV11-2 | CASSLDLTDTQYF
TRBV27 | CASSFVRGSNQPQHF